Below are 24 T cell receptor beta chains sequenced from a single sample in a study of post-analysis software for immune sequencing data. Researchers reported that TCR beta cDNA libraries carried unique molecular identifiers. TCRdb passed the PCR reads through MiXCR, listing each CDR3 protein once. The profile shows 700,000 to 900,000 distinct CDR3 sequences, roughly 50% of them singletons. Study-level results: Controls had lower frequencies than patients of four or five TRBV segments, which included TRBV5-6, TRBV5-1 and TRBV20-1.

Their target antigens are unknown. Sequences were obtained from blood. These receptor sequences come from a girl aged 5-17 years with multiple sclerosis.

Here the CDR3 reads CASSTRAGGSYNEQFF. The CDR3, as DNA: TGTGCCAGCAGCACTCGAGCGGGAGGCTCCTACAATGAGCAGTTCTTC. The chain couples TRBV9 to TRBJ2-1; 9 positions match TRBD2. Germline V CDR1 and CDR2: SGDLS, YYNGEE. The length of the CDR3 is 16 residues. J gave up 0 bases and V 4 bases, and 5 bases lay outside the gene matches.

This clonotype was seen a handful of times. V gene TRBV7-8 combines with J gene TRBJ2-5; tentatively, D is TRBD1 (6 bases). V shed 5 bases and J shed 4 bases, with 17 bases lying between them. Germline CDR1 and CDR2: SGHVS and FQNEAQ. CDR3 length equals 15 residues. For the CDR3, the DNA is TGTGCCAGCAGCCCGGACCAGGGGCAGATAGAGACCCAGTACTTC. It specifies CASSPDQGQIETQYF.

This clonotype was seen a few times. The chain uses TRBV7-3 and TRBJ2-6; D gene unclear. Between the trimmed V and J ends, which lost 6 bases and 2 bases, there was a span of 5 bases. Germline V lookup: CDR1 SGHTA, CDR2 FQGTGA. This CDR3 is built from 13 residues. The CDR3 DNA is TGTGCCAGCAGGAGCCCTGGGGCCAACGTCCTGACTTTC. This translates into CASRSPGANVLTF.

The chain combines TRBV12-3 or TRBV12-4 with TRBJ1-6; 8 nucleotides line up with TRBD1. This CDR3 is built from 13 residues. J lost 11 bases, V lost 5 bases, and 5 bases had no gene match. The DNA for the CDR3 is TGTGCCAGCAGTGACGACAGGGGCCCACCCCTCCACTTT. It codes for CASSDDRGPPLHF.

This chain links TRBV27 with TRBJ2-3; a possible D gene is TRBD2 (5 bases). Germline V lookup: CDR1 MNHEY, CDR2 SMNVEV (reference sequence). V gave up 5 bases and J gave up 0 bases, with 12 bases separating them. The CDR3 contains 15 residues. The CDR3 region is CASSPLGGSTDTQYF. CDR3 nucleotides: TGTGCCAGCAGTCCCCTTGGCGGGAGCACAGATACGCAGTATTTT.

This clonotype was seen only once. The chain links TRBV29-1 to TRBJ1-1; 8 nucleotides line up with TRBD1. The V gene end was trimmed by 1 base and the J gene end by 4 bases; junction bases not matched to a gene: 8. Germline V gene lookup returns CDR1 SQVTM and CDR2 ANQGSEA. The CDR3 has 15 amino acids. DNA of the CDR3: TGCAGCGTTGAAGTCAGGGGGCGAGGGAGCACTGAAGCTTTCTTT. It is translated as CSVEVRGRGSTEAFF.

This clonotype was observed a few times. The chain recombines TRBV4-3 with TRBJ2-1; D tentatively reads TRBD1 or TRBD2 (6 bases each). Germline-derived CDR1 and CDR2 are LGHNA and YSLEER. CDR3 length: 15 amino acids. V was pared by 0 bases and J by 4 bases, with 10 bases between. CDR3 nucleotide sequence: TGCGCCAGCAGCCAAGATCTAGGGGGGTACAATGAGCAGTTCTTC. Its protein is CASSQDLGGYNEQFF.

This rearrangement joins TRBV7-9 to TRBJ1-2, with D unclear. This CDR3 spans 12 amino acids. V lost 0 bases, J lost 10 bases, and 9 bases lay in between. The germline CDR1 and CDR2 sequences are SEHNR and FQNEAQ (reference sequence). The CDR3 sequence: CASSLAGSDYTF. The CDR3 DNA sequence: TGTGCCAGCAGCTTAGCCGGGTCCGACTACACCTTC.

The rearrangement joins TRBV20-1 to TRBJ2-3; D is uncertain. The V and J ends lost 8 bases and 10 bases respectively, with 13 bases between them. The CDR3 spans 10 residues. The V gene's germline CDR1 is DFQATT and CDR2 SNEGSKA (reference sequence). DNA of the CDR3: TGCAGTACTGGACGAGACGCGCAGTATTTT. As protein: CSTGRDAQYF.

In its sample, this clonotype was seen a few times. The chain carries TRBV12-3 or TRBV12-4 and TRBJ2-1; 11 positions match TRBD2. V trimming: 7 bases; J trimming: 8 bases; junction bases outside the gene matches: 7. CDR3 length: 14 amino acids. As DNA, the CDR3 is TGTGCCAGCACCCTAGCGGGAGGAGGGGATGAGCAGTTCTTC. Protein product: CASTLAGGGDEQFF.

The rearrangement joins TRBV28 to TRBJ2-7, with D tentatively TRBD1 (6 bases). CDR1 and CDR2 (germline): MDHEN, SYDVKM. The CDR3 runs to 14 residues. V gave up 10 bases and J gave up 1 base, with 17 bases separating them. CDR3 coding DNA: TGTGCCATCGCGCCGGGACACACATCCTACGAGCAGTACTTC. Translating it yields CAIAPGHTSYEQYF.

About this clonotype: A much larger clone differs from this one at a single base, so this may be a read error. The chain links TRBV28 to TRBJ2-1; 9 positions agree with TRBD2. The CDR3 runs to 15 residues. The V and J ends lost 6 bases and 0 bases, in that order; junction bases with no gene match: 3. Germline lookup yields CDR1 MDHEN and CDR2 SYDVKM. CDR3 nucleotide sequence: TGTGCCAGCAGACTTAGCGGGAGCTCCTACAATGAGCAGTTCTTC. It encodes CASRLSGSSYNEQFF.

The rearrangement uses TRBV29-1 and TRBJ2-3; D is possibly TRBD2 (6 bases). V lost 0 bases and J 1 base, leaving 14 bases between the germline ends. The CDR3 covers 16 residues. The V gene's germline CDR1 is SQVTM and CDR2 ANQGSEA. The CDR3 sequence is CSVEEGRHTRTDTQYF. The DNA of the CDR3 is TGCAGCGTTGAAGAAGGGAGGCACACCCGCACAGATACGCAGTATTTT.

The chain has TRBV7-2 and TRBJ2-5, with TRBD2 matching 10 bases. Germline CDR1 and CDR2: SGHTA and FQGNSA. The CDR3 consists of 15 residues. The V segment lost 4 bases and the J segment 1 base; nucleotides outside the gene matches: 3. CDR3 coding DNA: TGTGCCAGCAGCTCCTGGACTAGCGGCCAAGAGACCCAGTACTTC. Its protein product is CASSSWTSGQETQYF.

CDR3: CASSRLGADTQYF. DNA of the CDR3: TGTGCCAGCAGCAGACTAGGAGCAGATACGCAGTATTTT. The chain is built from TRBV12-3 or TRBV12-4 and TRBJ2-3, with D maybe TRBD2 (6 bases). There are 13 residues in the CDR3. Deletions cut 6 bases from V and 4 bases from J, with 11 bases between.

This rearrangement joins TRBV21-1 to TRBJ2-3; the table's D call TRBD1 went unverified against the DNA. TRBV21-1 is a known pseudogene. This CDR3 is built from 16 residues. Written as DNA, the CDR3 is TGTGCCAGCAGCGCTGGGGACAGCCGGATACCAGATACGCAGTATTTT. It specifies CASSAGDSRIPDTQYF.

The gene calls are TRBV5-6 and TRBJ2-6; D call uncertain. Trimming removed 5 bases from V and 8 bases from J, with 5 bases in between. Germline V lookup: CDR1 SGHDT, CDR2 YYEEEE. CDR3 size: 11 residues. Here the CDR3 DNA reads TGTGCCAGCAGTTATACCAACGTCCTGACTTTC. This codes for CASSYTNVLTF.

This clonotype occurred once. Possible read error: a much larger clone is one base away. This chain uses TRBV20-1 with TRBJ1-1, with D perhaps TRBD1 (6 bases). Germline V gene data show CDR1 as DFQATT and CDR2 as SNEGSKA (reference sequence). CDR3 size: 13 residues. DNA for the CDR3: TGCAGTGCAAGGGGCCAGGGGAACATTGAAGCTTTCTTT. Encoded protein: CSARGQGNIEAFF.

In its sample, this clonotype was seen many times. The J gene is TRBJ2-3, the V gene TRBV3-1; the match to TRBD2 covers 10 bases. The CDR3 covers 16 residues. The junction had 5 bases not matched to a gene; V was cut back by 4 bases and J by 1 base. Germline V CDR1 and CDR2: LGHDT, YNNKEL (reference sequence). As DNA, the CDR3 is TGTGCCAGCAGCCCCCTAGCGGGAGCGGGCACAGATACGCAGTATTTT. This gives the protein CASSPLAGAGTDTQYF.

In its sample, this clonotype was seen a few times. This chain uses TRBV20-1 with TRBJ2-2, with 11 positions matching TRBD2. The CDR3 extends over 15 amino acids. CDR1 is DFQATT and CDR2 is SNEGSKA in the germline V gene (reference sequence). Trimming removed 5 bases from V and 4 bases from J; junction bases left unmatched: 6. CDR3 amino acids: CSASLAGGPTGELFF. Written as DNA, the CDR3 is TGCAGTGCTTCTTTAGCGGGAGGGCCCACCGGGGAGCTGTTTTTT.

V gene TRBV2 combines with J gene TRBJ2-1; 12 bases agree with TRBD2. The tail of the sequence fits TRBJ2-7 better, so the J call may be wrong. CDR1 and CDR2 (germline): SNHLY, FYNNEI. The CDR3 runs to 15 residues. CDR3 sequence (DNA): TGTGCCACGTCACTAGCGGGAGGCCTGAACAATGAGCAGTACTTC. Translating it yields CATSLAGGLNNEQYF.

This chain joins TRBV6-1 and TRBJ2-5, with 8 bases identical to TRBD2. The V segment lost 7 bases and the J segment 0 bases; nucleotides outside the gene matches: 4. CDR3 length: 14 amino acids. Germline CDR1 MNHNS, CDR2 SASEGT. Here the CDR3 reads CASNRGGYQETQYF. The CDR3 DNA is TGTGCCAGCAATCGGGGGGGGTACCAAGAGACCCAGTACTTC.

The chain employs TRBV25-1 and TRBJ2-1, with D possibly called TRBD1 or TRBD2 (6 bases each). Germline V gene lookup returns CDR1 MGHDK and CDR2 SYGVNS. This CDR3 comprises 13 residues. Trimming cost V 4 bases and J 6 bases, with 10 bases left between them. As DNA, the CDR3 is TGTGCCAGCAGTGGAGGGGGGTCCAATGAGCAGTTCTTC. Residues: CASSGGGSNEQFF.

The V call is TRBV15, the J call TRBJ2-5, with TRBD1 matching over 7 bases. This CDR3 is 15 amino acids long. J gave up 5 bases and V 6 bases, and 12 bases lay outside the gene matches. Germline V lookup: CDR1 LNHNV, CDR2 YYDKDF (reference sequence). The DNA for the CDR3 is TGTGCCACCAGTACCGGGACAGTTCAAGGGGAGACCCAGTACTTC. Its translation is CATSTGTVQGETQYF.